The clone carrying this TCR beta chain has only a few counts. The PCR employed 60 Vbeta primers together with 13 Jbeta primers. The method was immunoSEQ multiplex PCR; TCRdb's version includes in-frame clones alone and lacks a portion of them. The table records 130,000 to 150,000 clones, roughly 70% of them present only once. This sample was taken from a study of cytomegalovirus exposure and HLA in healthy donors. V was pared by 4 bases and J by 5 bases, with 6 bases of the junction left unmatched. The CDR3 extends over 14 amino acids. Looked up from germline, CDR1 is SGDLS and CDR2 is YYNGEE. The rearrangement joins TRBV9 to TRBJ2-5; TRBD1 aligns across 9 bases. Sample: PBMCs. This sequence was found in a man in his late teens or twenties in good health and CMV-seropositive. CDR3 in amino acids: CASSPGQGRETQYF. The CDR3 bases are TGTGCCAGCAGCCCGGGACAGGGAAGGGAGACCCAGTACTTC. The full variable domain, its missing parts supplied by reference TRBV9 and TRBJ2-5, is DSGVTQTPKHLITATGQRVTLRCSPRSGDLSVYWYQQSLDQGLQFLIQYYNGEERAKGNILERFSAQQFPDLHSELNLSSLELGDSALYFCASSPGQGRETQYFGPGTRLLVL.